What follows is one T cell receptor beta chain and its context. The antigen this receptor binds is unknown. It has no much larger one-base neighbor in the sample; base qualities were not kept. This entry is derived from a study of beta chain features in type 1 diabetes (dated by TCRdb to the late 2010s). Study-wide context: Mean age, gender distribution, total cell number and subset yield did not differ between patients and healthy donors. Whereas all 28 donors provided naive and central memory subsets, regulatory and stem cell-like memory subsets were isolated from just 8 patients and roughly 8 healthy donors. In the study, recently diagnosed type 1 diabetes patients and matched healthy donors were compared on the TCRB repertoires of their sorted circulating CD4+ T cell subsets. A total of 100 million to 110 million sorted cells were examined across all samples, and a strong correlation was observed between cell number per subset and RNA yield.

A single peripheral blood draw of about 120 mL on average was collected from each donor into heparinised tubes. Naive, central memory, regulatory and stem cell-like memory CD4+ T cells were sorted on a BD FACSAria II using a panel including CD45RO, CCR7, CD25, CD127, CD95 and CD27. All sorted populations exceeded 95% purity. PBMCs were separated immediately by Lymphoprep density gradient centrifugation and were stained directly, without being cultured. So that batch effects would be minimized, each experiment stained and sorted samples in pairs, pairing one healthy donor with one patient. The entire isolated RNA was reverse transcribed using the High Capacity cDNA Reverse Transcription Kit, and thus expressed TCRB transcripts were sequenced. Deep immunoSEQ sequencing was applied to naive, central memory and regulatory T cell samples, giving an average of around 3.4 million total reads per sample. Sorted cells were lysed in RLT buffer and RNA was extracted with DNase-treated RNeasy Micro or Mini kits, depending on cell number. Each cell subset was processed separately to prevent cross-contamination, with patient and healthy donor samples processed together. The immunoSEQ multiplex PCR was used to amplify TCRB sequences from cDNA, generating 87-bp fragments that spanned the CDR3 region. Sequencing of the amplicons was performed on the Illumina HiSeq platform. As for how the authors treated the data: Synthetic template baselines were used to correct PCR bias computationally, reads within Hamming distance 2 were collapsed, and singletons that could not be merged were discarded. Reads were aligned against IMGT so that V, D and J genes, CDR3 length and insertions or deletions at six rearrangement sites could be assigned. Clonotype counts were normalized to sorted cell number within each subset before computing true diversity and Gini coefficients with the tcR R package. The overlap coefficient, calculated on TCRB nucleotide sequences, was used to measure repertoire sharing. TCRdb took over this immuneACCESS table, retaining in-frame rearrangements with V and J assigned. Such tables are incomplete; in checked studies, under half of the missing clones stem from an unresolved V gene, and the remainder is unexplained. V, J and clone size are taken as reported in that table, and D and trimming were inferred from the DNA itself. The sample data list over 300,000 clones, and about a tenth of these were observed just once. The ten biggest clones cover 1% of the sample.

Including cysteine and phenylalanine, the CDR3 has 13 amino acids. Here the CDR3 DNA is all that survives: 39 bases in frame from base 1. V and J are truncated by 4 bases and 4 bases respectively, leaving an intervening sequence of 10 bases. Via the germline V gene (reference sequence), CDR1 is MNHNY and CDR2 SVGAGI. General conclusions and limits of the study: At VDJ recombination sites, patients with type 1 diabetes made fewer insertions and deleted more nucleotides, a pattern implying thymic rearrangement abnormalities. Naive, central memory and regulatory TCRB repertoires appeared more similar among patients than among healthy donors. Shorter templates might be favored by PCR, yet because patient and control samples were amplified and corrected together, any such skew would affect both groups equally. A moderate but significant shortening of TCRB CDR3 length was observed in type 1 diabetes patients in all four CD4+ subsets. Because the HLA sub-analyses included only small numbers of individuals, any influence of HLA type on TCRB rearrangement was left unresolved. Sequencing cDNA rather than genomic DNA could over-represent highly expressing activated cells, although activation and CD3 levels did not differ between groups.

The origin of this receptor is a man aged 30-40 years with type 1 diabetes. The source material was central memory CD4+ T cells from blood. The sequence is built from TRBV6-6 and TRBJ1-2, with TRBD1 tentatively as D gene (5 bases match). The nucleotides are TGTGCCAGCAGTTCGCAGGGAAGCTATGGCTACACCTTC. This encodes CASSSQGSYGYTF.